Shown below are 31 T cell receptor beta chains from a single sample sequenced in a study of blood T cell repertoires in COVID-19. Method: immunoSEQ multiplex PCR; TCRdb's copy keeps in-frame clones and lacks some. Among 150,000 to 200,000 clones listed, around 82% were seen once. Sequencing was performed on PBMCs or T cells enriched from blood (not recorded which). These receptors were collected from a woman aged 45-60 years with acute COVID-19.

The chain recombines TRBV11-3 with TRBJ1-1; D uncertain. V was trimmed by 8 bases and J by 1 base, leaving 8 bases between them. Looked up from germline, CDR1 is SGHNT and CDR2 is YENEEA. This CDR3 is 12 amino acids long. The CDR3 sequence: CASSKSNTEAFF. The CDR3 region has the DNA TGTGCCAGCTCCAAATCGAACACTGAAGCTTTCTTT.

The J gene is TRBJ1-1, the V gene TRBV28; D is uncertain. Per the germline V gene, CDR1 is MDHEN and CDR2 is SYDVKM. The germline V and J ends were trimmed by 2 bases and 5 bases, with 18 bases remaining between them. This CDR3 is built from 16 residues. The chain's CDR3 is CASSLGLTWRGTEAFF. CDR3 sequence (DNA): TGTGCCAGCAGTTTAGGACTTACGTGGCGAGGGACTGAAGCTTTCTTT.

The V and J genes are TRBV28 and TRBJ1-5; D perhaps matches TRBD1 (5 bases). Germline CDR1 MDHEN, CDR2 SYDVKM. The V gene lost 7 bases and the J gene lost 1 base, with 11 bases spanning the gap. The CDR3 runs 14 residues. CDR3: CASTPGGSNQPQHF. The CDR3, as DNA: TGTGCCAGCACCCCTGGGGGGAGCAATCAGCCCCAGCATTTT.

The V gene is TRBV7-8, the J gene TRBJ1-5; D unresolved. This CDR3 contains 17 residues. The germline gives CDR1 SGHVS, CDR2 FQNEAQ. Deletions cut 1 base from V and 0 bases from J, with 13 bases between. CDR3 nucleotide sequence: TGTGCCAGCAGCTTAGGAGGCATTGGTTATAGCAATCAGCCCCAGCATTTT. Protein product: CASSLGGIGYSNQPQHF.

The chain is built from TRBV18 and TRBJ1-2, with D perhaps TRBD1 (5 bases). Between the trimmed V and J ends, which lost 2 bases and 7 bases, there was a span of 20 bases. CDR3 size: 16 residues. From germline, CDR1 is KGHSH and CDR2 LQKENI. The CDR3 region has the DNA TGTGCCAGCTCACCAGACGGAGGGGCGCCTCCCCTTGGCTACACCTTC. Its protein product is CASSPDGGAPPLGYTF.

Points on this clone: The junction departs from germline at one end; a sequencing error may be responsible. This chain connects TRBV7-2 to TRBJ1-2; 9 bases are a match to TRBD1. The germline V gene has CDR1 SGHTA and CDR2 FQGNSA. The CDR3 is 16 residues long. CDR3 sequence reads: CVSSLDLIQGAAGYTF. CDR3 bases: TGTGTCAGCAGCTTAGACCTAATACAGGGGGCGGCTGGCTACACCTTC.

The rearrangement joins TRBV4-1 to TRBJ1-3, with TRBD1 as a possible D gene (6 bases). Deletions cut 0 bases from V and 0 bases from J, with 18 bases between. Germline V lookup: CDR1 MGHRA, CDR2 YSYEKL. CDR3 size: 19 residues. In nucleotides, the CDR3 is TGCGCCAGCAGCCAAGAGGGGGCAGCCGGGTCTCTCTCTGGAAACACCATATATTTT. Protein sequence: CASSQEGAAGSLSGNTIYF.

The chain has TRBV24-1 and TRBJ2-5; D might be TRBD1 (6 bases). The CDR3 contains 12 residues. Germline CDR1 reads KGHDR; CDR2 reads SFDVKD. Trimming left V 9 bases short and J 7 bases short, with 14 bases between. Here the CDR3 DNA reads TGTGCCACCGTGGGGGAAGGGGGGACCCAGTACTTC. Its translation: CATVGEGGTQYF.

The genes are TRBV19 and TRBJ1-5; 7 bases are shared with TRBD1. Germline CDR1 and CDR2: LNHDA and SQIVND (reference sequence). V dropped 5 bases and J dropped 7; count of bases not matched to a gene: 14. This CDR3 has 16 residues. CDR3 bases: TGTGCCAGTAGTCTCTCTCGACAGGGAATAAGGCAGCCCCAGCATTTT. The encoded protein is CASSLSRQGIRQPQHF.

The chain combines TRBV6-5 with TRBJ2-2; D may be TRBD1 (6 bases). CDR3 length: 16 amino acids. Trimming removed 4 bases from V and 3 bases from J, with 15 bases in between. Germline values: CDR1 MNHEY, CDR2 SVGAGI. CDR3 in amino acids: CASSFRGVPDTGELFF. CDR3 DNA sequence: TGTGCCAGCAGTTTCAGGGGTGTCCCCGACACCGGGGAGCTGTTTTTT.

CDR3 nucleotides: TGTGCCAGCAGCGTAATAGCCGGGAACACTGAAGCTTTCTTT. It yields the protein CASSVIAGNTEAFF. The chain combines TRBV9 with TRBJ1-1; D is uncertain. Trimming removed 1 base from V and 1 base from J, with 8 bases in between. Germline CDR1 SGDLS, CDR2 YYNGEE. The CDR3 spans 14 residues.

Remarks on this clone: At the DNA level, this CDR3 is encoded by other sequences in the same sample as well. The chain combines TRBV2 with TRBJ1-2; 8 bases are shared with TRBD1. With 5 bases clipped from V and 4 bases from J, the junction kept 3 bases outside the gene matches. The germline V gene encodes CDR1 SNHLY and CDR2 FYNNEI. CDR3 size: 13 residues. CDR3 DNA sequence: TGTGCCAGCAGTCCCGGGACAGGCTATGGCTACACCTTC. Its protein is CASSPGTGYGYTF.

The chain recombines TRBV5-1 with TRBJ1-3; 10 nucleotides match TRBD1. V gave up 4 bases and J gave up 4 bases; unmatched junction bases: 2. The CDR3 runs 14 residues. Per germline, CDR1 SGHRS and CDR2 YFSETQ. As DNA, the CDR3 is TGCGCCAGCAGCGACAGGGGGCTCGGAAACACCATATATTTT. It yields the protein CASSDRGLGNTIYF.

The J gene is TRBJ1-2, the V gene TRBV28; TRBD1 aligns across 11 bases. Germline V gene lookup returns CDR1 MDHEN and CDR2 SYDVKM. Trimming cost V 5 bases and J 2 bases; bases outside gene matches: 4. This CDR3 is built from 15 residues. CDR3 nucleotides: TGTGCCAGCAGTCCGGGGGACAGGGGGAACTATGGCTACACCTTC. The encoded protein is CASSPGDRGNYGYTF.

CDR3 in amino acids: CASSPNTVSNQPQHF. In DNA, the CDR3 is TGTGCCAGTAGTCCAAATACAGTTAGCAATCAGCCCCAGCATTTT. V is TRBV19 and J is TRBJ1-5; D is unclear. V was trimmed by 5 bases and J by 0 bases, leaving 11 bases between them. The CDR3 runs to 15 residues. Germline values: CDR1 LNHDA, CDR2 SQIVND (reference sequence).

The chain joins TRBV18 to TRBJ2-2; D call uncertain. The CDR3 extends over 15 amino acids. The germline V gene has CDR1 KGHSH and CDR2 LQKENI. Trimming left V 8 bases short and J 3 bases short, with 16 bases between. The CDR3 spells CASAIPRPYTGELFF. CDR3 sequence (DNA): TGTGCCAGCGCAATCCCCAGGCCCTACACCGGGGAGCTGTTTTTT.

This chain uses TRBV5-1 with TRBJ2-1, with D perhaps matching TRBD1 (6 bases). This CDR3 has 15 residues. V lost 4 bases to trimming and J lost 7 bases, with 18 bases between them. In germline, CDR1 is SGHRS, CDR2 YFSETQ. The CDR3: CASSTGTPPRNEQFF. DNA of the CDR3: TGCGCCAGCAGCACCGGGACACCTCCTCGGAATGAGCAGTTCTTC.

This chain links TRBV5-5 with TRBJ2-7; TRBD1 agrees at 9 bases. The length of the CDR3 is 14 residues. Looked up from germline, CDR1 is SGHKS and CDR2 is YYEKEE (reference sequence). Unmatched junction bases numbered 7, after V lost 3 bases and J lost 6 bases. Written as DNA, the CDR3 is TGTGCCAGCAGCTCCGGGACAGGGCTGGCCGAGCAGTACGTC. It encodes CASSSGTGLAEQYV.

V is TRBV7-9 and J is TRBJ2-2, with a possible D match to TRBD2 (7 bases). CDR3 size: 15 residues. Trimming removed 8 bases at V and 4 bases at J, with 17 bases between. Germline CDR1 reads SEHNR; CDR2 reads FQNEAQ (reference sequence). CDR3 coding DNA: TGTGCCAGCTCCCCGGGGGGCGCGTTCACCGGGGAGCTGTTTTTT. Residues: CASSPGGAFTGELFF.

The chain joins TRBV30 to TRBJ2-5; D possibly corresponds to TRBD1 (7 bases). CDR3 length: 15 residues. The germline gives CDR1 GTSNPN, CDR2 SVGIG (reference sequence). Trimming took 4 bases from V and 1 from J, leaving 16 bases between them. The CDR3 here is CAWKGRWTGQETQYF. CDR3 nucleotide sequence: TGTGCCTGGAAGGGGAGGTGGACAGGCCAAGAGACCCAGTACTTC.

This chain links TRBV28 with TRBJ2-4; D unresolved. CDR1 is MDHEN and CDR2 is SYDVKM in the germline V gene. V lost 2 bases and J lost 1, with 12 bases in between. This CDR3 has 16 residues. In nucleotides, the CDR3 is TGTGCCAGCAGTTTAGCGAGCGAGGAGGCCAAAAACATTCAGTACTTC. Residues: CASSLASEEAKNIQYF.

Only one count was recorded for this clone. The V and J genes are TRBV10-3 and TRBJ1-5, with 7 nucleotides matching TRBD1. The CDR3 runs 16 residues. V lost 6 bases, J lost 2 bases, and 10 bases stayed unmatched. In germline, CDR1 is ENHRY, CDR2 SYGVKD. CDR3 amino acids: CAISAQGERGNQPQHF. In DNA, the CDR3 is TGTGCCATCAGCGCCCAGGGGGAAAGGGGCAATCAGCCCCAGCATTTT.

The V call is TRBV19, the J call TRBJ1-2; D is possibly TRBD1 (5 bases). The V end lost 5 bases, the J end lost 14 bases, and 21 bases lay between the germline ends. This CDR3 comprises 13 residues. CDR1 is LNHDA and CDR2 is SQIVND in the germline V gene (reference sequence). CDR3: CASSGPDSARKTF. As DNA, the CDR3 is TGTGCCAGTAGTGGCCCAGACAGTGCCCGGAAGACCTTC.

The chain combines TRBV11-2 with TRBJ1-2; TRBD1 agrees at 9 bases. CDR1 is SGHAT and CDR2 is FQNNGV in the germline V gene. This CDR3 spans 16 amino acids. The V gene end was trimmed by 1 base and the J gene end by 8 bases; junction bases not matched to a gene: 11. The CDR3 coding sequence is TGTGCCAGCAGCTTAGCAGGACAGGGGTGGGGAAGAGGCTACACCTTC. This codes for CASSLAGQGWGRGYTF.

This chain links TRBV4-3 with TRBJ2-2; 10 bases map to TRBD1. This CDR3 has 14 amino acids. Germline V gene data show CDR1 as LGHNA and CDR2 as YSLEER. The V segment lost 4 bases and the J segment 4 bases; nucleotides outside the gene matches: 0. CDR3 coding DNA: TGCGCCAGCAGCCGGGACAGGGGCACCGGGGAGCTGTTTTTT. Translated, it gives CASSRDRGTGELFF.

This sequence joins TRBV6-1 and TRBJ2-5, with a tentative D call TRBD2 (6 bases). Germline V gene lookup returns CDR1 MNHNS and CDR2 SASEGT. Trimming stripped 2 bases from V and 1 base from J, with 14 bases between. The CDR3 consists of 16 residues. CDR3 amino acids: CASSESRDSIQETQYF. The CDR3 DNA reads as TGTGCCAGCAGTGAAAGTCGGGACTCTATCCAAGAGACCCAGTACTTC.

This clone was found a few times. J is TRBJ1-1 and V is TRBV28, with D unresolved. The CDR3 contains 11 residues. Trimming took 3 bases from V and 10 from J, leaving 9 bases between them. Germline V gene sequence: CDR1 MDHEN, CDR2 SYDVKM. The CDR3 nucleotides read TGTGCCAGCAGTTTTGGACTCAGAGCTTTCTTT. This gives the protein CASSFGLRAFF. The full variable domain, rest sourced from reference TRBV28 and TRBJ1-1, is DVKVTQSSRYLVKRTGEKVFLECVQDMDHENMFWYRQDPGLGLRLIYFSYDVKMKEKGDIPEGYSVSREKKERFSLILESASTNQTSMYLCASSFGLRAFFGQGTRLTVV.

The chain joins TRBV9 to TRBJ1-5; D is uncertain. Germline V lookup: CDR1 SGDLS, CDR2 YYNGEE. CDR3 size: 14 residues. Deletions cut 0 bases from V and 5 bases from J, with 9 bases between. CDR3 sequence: CASSVAPGDQPQHF. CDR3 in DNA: TGTGCCAGCAGCGTAGCTCCCGGGGATCAGCCCCAGCATTTT. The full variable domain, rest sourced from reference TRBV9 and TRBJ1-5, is DSGVTQTPKHLITATGQRVTLRCSPRSGDLSVYWYQQSLDQGLQFLIQYYNGEERAKGNILERFSAQQFPDLHSELNLSSLELGDSALYFCASSVAPGDQPQHFGDGTRLSIL.

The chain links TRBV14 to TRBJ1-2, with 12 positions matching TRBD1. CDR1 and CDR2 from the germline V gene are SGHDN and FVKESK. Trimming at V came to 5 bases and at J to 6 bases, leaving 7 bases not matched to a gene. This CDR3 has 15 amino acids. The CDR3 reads CASSSRDRGLDGYTF. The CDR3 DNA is TGTGCCAGCAGCTCCCGGGACAGGGGGCTGGATGGCTACACCTTC.

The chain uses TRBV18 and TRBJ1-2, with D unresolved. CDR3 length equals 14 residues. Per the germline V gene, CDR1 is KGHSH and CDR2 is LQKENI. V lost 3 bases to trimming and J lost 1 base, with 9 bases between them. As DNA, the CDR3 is TGTGCCAGCTCACCGGCAGATAATAACTATGGCTACACCTTC. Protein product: CASSPADNNYGYTF.

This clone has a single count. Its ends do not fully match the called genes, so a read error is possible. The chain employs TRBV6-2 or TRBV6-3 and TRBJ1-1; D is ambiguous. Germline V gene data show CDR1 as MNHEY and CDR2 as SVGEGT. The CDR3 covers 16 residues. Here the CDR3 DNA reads TGTGCCAGCATCCCCCGAGAGAGACATCAGAACCCTGAAGCTTTCTTT. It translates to CASIPRERHQNPEAFF.